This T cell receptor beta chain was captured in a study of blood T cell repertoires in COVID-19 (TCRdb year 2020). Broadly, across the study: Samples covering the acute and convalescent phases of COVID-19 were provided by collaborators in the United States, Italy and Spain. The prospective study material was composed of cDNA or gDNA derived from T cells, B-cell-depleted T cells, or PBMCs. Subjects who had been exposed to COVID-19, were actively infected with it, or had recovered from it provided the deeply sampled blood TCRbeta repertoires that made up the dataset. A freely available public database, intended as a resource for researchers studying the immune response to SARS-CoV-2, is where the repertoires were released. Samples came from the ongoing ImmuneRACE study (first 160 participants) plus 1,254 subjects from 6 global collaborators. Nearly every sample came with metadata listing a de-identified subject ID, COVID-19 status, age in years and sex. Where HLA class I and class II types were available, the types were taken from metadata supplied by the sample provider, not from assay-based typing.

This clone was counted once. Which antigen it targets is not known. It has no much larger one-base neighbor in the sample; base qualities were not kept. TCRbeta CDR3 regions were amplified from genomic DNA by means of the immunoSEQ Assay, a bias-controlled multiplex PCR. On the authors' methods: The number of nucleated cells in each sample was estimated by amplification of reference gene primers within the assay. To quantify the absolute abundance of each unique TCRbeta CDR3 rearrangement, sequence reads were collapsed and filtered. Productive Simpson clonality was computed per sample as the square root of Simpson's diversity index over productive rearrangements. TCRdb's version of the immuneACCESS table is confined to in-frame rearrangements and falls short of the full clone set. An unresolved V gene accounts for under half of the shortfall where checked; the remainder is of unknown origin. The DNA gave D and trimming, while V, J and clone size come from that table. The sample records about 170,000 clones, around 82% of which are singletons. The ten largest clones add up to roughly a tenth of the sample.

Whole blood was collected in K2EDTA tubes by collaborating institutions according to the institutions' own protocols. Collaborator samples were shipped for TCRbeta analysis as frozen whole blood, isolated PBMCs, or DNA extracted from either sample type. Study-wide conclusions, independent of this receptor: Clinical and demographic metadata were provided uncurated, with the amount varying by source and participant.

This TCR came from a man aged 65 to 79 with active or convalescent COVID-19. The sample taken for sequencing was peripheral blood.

In nucleotide form, the sequence is TGTGCCAGCTCACCTGATTCGGGTTTGTACACTGAAGCTTTCTTT. The resulting protein is CASSPDSGLYTEAFF. Here the chain combines TRBV18 and TRBJ1-1; no D gene can be assigned with confidence. The CDR3 sequence holds 15 residues, the cysteine and phenylalanine included. The entry retains the CDR3 DNA only, 45 bases that are in frame from base 1. Between the V and J ends, shortened by 3 bases and 3 bases respectively, the junction contains 14 bases. CDR1 and CDR2, looked up from the germline V gene, are KGHSH and LQKENI.